A single sample is the source of the 10 T cell receptor beta chains below, sequenced in a study of T cells in Graves' hyperthyroidism and ophthalmopathy. RNA transcripts were the template for amplifying TCR beta CDR3 regions. HTBI primers drove first-round RT-PCR of the TCR CDR3. Via MiXCR, TCRdb re-called the multiplex PCR reads, giving one row per CDR3 protein. The table has about 400,000 distinct CDR3 sequences, roughly 13% seen once. The sample was blood. The receptors originated from a man in his fifties or sixties with Graves' ophthalmopathy.

In the case of this clonotype: A much more abundant neighbour one base away suggests this may be a read error. The CDR3 spells CASSLGDRTETRYF. CDR3 DNA: TGTGCCAGCAGTTTAGGGGACAGAACAGAGACCCGGTACTTC. This sequence joins TRBV28 and TRBJ2-5; 7 bases fit TRBD1. The germline V gene has CDR1 MDHEN and CDR2 SYDVKM. The CDR3 length is 14 residues. Complete variable domain (other parts from reference TRBV28 and TRBJ2-5): DVKVTQSSRYLVKRTGEKVFLECVQDMDHENMFWYRQDPGLGLRLIYFSYDVKMKEKGDIPEGYSVSREKKERFSLILESASTNQTSMYLCASSLGDRTETRYFGPGTRLLVL.

This clonotype was counted ten times or more. This chain joins TRBV5-6 and TRBJ1-2; D is ambiguous. The CDR3 sequence is 13 residues long. Trimming took 0 bases from V and 7 from J, leaving 10 bases between them. The germline V gene encodes CDR1 SGHDT and CDR2 YYEEEE. The chain's CDR3 is CASSLEREFGYTF. CDR3 in DNA: TGTGCCAGCAGCTTGGAGAGGGAATTTGGCTACACCTTC.

This clonotype was observed many times. The V call is TRBV12-3 or TRBV12-4, the J call TRBJ2-1, with 9 bases identical to TRBD2. This CDR3 spans 15 amino acids. J lost 2 bases, V lost 4 bases, and 3 bases had no gene match. As DNA, the CDR3 is TGTGCCAGCAGTTCTATAGCGGGAGCCTACAATGAGCAGTTCTTC. It encodes CASSSIAGAYNEQFF.

This clonotype came up many times. This chain links TRBV3-1 with TRBJ1-4; D is undetermined. Trimming removed 0 bases from V and 7 bases from J, with 6 bases in between. The length of the CDR3 is 13 residues. Germline CDR1 LGHDT, CDR2 YNNKEL (reference sequence). CDR3 coding DNA: TGTGCCAGCAGCCAAGACCTCGGTGAAAAACTGTTTTTT. Encoded protein: CASSQDLGEKLFF.

Notes on this clonotype: A much larger clone differs from this one at a single base, so this may be a read error. This chain connects TRBV28 to TRBJ1-1; D gene uncertain. In germline, CDR1 is MDHEN, CDR2 SYDVKM. Between the trimmed V and J ends, which lost 5 bases and 1 base, there was a span of 8 bases. CDR3 length equals 13 residues. The DNA of the CDR3 is TGTGCCAGCAGTGACCCCAAGAACACTGAAGCTTTCTTT. Translation gives CASSDPKNTEAFF.

This clonotype was recorded many times. The V call is TRBV30, the J call TRBJ2-2, with D possibly being TRBD2 (6 bases). The CDR3 sequence is 13 residues long. Per the germline V gene, CDR1 is GTSNPN and CDR2 is SVGIG (reference sequence). V dropped 4 bases and J dropped 0 bases, with 6 bases sitting between them. CDR3 sequence: CAWKRANTGELFF. CDR3 DNA: TGTGCCTGGAAGCGGGCGAACACCGGGGAGCTGTTTTTT.

The gene calls are TRBV3-1 and TRBJ2-7, with 11 positions matching TRBD2. This CDR3 contains 15 residues. Unmatched junction bases numbered 10, after V lost 7 bases and J lost 5 bases. Germline values: CDR1 LGHDT, CDR2 YNNKEL (reference sequence). CDR3 region: CASTSTSGTLNEQYF. DNA for the CDR3: TGTGCCAGCACCTCGACTAGCGGGACCCTTAACGAGCAGTACTTC.

V is TRBV19 and J is TRBJ2-3, with no clear D. The CDR3 is 15 residues long. Germline V CDR1 and CDR2: LNHDA, SQIVND (reference sequence). V gave up 2 bases and J gave up 2 bases, with 11 bases separating them. The CDR3 bases are TGTGCCAGTAGTATAAGTCAGTCCCACACAGATACGCAGTATTTT. As protein: CASSISQSHTDTQYF.

This clonotype was recorded a few times. The rearrangement uses TRBV20-1 and TRBJ2-1, with 10 bases that match TRBD2. Germline lookup yields CDR1 DFQATT and CDR2 SNEGSKA (reference sequence). V lost 1 base, J lost 10 bases, and 4 bases stayed unmatched. The CDR3 has 13 residues. CDR3 nucleotide sequence: TGCAGTGCTAGAGGGCTAGCGGGGGTAGAGCAGTTCTTC. It specifies CSARGLAGVEQFF.

This clonotype occurred many times. J is TRBJ2-7 and V is TRBV11-2; unclear D gene. V was cut by 5 bases and J by 3 bases, with 17 bases left in between. There are 15 residues in the CDR3. CDR1 and CDR2 from the germline V gene are SGHAT and FQNNGV. In DNA form, the CDR3 reads TGTGCCAGCAGCGCAACGGTGGGATTCGGCTACGAGCAGTACTTC. It is translated as CASSATVGFGYEQYF.